These T cell receptor beta chains were read from a single sample in a study of T cells after yellow fever vaccination. Via MiXCR, TCRdb re-called the 5' RACE reads, giving one row per CDR3 protein. The sample comprises about 340,000 distinct CDR3 sequences, approximately 12% of which are singletons, and roughly 3% rests with the top ten. The sample here was CD4+ T cells sorted from PBMCs, taken 15 days after the yellow fever booster vaccination. These TCRs come from a man between 18 and 29 years old who received the YFV17D yellow fever vaccine. Each CDR3 is given with its conserved first and last residue. The D gene is left open where the match is weak. Rows give clone size only sometimes, using once, few, many, or a class for an expanded clone.

j_call clone_size v_call d_call cdr3_nt cdr3_aa
TRBJ1-3 few TRBV7-8 . TGTGCCAGCGCCCGGAGGGGGGTCGGAAACACCATATATTTT CASARRGVGNTIYF
TRBJ1-2 . TRBV7-2 . TGTGCCAGCAGCTTAGTGTCTCAGGGAACCTATGGCTACACCTTC CASSLVSQGTYGYTF
TRBJ2-5 few TRBV7-9 TRBD2 TGTGCCAGCATACTTAATAGCGGGGGTGGAGAGACCCAGTACTTC CASILNSGGGETQYF
TRBJ2-3 many TRBV7-2 . TGTGCCAGCAGCCCAGACCAGATAGATACGCAGTATTTT CASSPDQIDTQYF
TRBJ2-3 few TRBV23-1 TRBD2 TGCGCCAGCTCGGAGCGGGGGCCAGGCACAGATACGCAGTATTTT CASSERGPGTDTQYF
TRBJ1-2 few TRBV6-6 TRBD1 TGTGCCAGCAGACCGCCGGGACAGGAATTCTATGGCTACACCTTC CASRPPGQEFYGYTF
TRBJ1-5 . TRBV15 TRBD1 TGTGCCACCAGCATCGACAGGGGTGGTGGGCCCCAGCATTTT CATSIDRGGGPQHF
TRBJ1-5 medium-sized TRBV6-2/TRBV6-3 TRBD1 TGTGCCAGCACCTCCCGGGACAGACTAACGTATAGCAATCAGCCCCAGCATTTT CASTSRDRLTYSNQPQHF
TRBJ2-5 . TRBV10-3 TRBD2 TGTGCCATCAGTCTAGCGGGGGGACAAGAGACCCAGTACTTC CAISLAGGQETQYF
TRBJ1-2 . TRBV9 TRBD1 TGTGCCAGCAGCACCTGGACAGGGGAGAGAGTCTCTGGCTACACCTTC CASSTWTGERVSGYTF
TRBJ1-2 . TRBV27 . TGTGCCACCGCGGCCAGGTTCGGGTTTGACTATGGCTACACCTTC CATAARFGFDYGYTF